The 27 T cell receptor beta chains listed next were all sequenced from one sample in a study of CD8+CD57+ T cells in acquired aplastic anemia. Genomic DNA served as template for TCR beta VDJ and CDR3 profiling. MiXCR, run by TCRdb on the reads, gives a single entry per CDR3 protein. This sample yields about 400,000 distinct CDR3 sequences, of which 65% to 75% are seen a single time; 4% belongs to the top ten. The sequenced material came from sorted CD4+, CD8+, or CD8+CD57+ T cells (not recorded which) from PBMCs. The receptors shown here come from a human donor in good health, serving as a control.

This clonotype occurred many times. The rearrangement joins TRBV5-1 to TRBJ1-4, with D uncertain. V was trimmed by 0 bases and J by 7 bases, leaving 13 bases between them. The CDR3 covers 15 residues. Germline V gene lookup returns CDR1 SGHRS and CDR2 YFSETQ. As DNA, the CDR3 is TGCGCCAGCAGCTTGGGAGAGACCTTGACTGAAAAACTGTTTTTT. Translated: CASSLGETLTEKLFF.

The rearrangement joins TRBV7-2 to TRBJ1-6, with unresolved D. There are 14 residues in the CDR3. Trimming removed 3 bases at V and 7 bases at J, with 10 bases between. The germline CDR1 and CDR2 sequences are SGHTA and FQGNSA. DNA for the CDR3: TGTGCCAGCAGCTTGGAAGACGGGAATTCACCCCTCCACTTT. It encodes CASSLEDGNSPLHF.

This clonotype was found many times. The J gene is TRBJ2-7, the V gene TRBV12-3 or TRBV12-4, with 8 positions matching TRBD2. CDR3 length equals 13 residues. V lost 6 bases, J lost 2 bases, and 3 bases stayed unmatched. CDR3 amino acids: CASRPGLAYEQYF. CDR3 nucleotides: TGTGCCAGCAGACCGGGACTAGCCTACGAGCAGTACTTC.

The chain recombines TRBV19 with TRBJ2-7; no firm D call. This CDR3 spans 20 amino acids. With 2 bases removed from V and 0 bases from J, the gap between germline ends came to 26 bases. Germline CDR1 is LNHDA and CDR2 is SQIVND (reference sequence). Here the CDR3 reads CASSISLSSYLTSSSYEQYF. CDR3 coding DNA: TGTGCCAGTAGTATATCTTTGAGTTCATATCTGACCTCCAGCTCCTACGAGCAGTACTTC. Full variable domain (missing parts from reference TRBV19 and TRBJ2-7): DGGITQSPKYLFRKEGQNVTLSCEQNLNHDAMYWYRQDPGQGLRLIYYSQIVNDFQKGDIAEGYSVSREKKESFPLTVTSAQKNPTAFYLCASSISLSSYLTSSSYEQYFGPGTRLTVT.

The sample holds one count of this clonotype. The genes are TRBV16 and TRBJ2-4; tentatively, D is TRBD2 (7 bases). This CDR3 is 15 amino acids long. Trimming left V 4 bases short and J 8 bases short, with 18 bases between. CDR1 KGHSY and CDR2 FQNENV come from the germline V gene. CDR3 DNA sequence: TGTGCCAGCAGCCGCGTCACAGGGACTATAGACATTCAGTACTTC. Encoded protein: CASSRVTGTIDIQYF.

Concerning this clonotype: At one of its ends the junction is not consistent with the germline gene, which may arise from a read error. This sequence joins TRBV12-3 or TRBV12-4 and TRBJ2-7; D is ambiguous. This CDR3 is built from 15 residues. CDR3 sequence (DNA): TGTGCTAGCAGCTCAGTTCCGGGTCCTGCCTACGAGCAGTACTTC. It codes for CASSSVPGPAYEQYF.

For this clonotype: Because the CDR3 is missing its conserved closing phenylalanine or tryptophan, this is likely a read error. No DNA is shown, since the ends of the CDR3 on it are uncertain; the CDR3 is the one TCRdb lists. The chain combines TRBV2 with TRBJ2-2; the listed D gene, TRBD1, was not tested against the DNA. The CDR3 has 15 amino acids, counting both end residues. In germline, CDR1 is SNHLY, CDR2 FYNNEI. The chain's CDR3 is CASSPDSDNSRVHFG.

A note on this clonotype: Because the CDR3 is missing its conserved closing phenylalanine or tryptophan, this is likely a read error. The limits of the CDR3 on the DNA are not certain, so only TCRdb's listed CDR3 is given. V is TRBV10-1 and J is TRBJ1-1. Termini included, the CDR3 measures 11 amino acids. Per germline, CDR1 WNHNN and CDR2 SYGVQD (reference sequence). CDR3 in amino acids: CASWGSGETSL.

The sample holds many counts of this clonotype. V and J are TRBV12-3 or TRBV12-4 and TRBJ2-3, with a possible D match to TRBD1 (6 bases). The CDR3 has 14 residues. Between the trimmed V and J ends, which lost 6 bases and 4 bases, there was a span of 14 bases. CDR3 sequence: CASSVTGFPDTQYF. CDR3 DNA: TGTGCCAGCAGCGTCACAGGGTTCCCAGATACGCAGTATTTT.

The chain employs TRBV7-2 and TRBJ1-2; possibly TRBD1 for D (6 bases). This CDR3 has 15 residues. Trimming removed 1 base from V and 8 bases from J, with 17 bases in between. Per the germline V gene, CDR1 is SGHTA and CDR2 is FQGNSA. CDR3 region: CASSLEGGITRGYTF. The CDR3 DNA reads TGTGCCAGCAGCTTAGAGGGGGGCATAACGCGAGGCTACACCTTC. The whole variable domain, filled in from reference TRBV7-2 and TRBJ1-2, reads GAGVSQSPSNKVTEKGKDVELRCDPISGHTALYWYRQSLGQGLEFLIYFQGNSAPDKSGLPSDRFSAERTGGSVSTLTIQRTQQEDSAVYLCASSLEGGITRGYTFGSGTRLTVV.

This clonotype was recorded only once. It is unclear where the CDR3 begins or ends on the DNA, so no DNA is shown, and the CDR3 is as TCRdb lists it. The genes are TRBV7-9 and TRBJ1-1. The V gene's germline CDR1 is SEHNR and CDR2 FQNEAQ (reference sequence). The CDR3 numbers 14 amino acids, ends counted. The CDR3 sequence: CASSVGGGNTGATF.

This clonotype was observed once. CDR3 DNA: TGCAGTGCTAGTCTGACAGGACTTCCCAATGAGCAGTTCTTC. Amino acids: CSASLTGLPNEQFF. The V gene is TRBV20-1, the J gene TRBJ2-1; D possibly corresponds to TRBD1 (6 bases). The ends were cut back, 3 bases at V and 6 bases at J, with 15 bases in the middle. This CDR3 has 14 amino acids. The germline gives CDR1 DFQATT, CDR2 SNEGSKA (reference sequence).

This sequence joins TRBV9 and TRBJ1-3; 7 bases fit TRBD1. Looked up from germline, CDR1 is SGDLS and CDR2 is YYNGEE. This CDR3 spans 15 amino acids. After removal of 5 bases from V and 14 bases from J, the junction contained 19 bases not matched to a gene. The CDR3 sequence is CASSKDREAENILYF. The CDR3 DNA sequence: TGTGCCAGCAGTAAAGACAGGGAAGCAGAAAATATCTTATATTTT.

A few counts support this clonotype. The chain recombines TRBV2 with TRBJ2-7; D is possibly TRBD2 (5 bases). This CDR3 comprises 15 residues. Looked up from germline, CDR1 is SNHLY and CDR2 is FYNNEI. Deletions cut 6 bases from V and 3 bases from J, with 18 bases between. The CDR3 here is CASSLPPSGNYEQYF. CDR3 coding DNA: TGTGCCAGCAGCCTGCCACCGTCCGGGAACTACGAGCAGTACTTC. The entire variable domain, with the rest obtained from reference TRBV2 and TRBJ2-7, is as follows: EPEVTQTPSHQVTQMGQEVILRCVPISNHLYFYWYRQILGQKVEFLVSFYNNEISEKSEIFDDQFSVERPDGSNFTLKIRSTKLEDSAMYFCASSLPPSGNYEQYFGPGTRLTVT.

This clonotype was found a few times. The chain uses TRBV29-1 and TRBJ1-2; 12 bases match TRBD1. Germline V gene data show CDR1 as SQVTM and CDR2 as ANQGSEA. After removal of 6 bases from V and 6 bases from J, the junction contained 2 bases not matched to a gene. The CDR3 runs to 12 residues. The CDR3 loop reads CSVGQGADGYTF. The CDR3 DNA reads as TGCAGCGTGGGACAGGGGGCTGATGGCTACACCTTC.

This clonotype was detected many times. The chain joins TRBV12-3 or TRBV12-4 to TRBJ2-5; a weak D match, TRBD1 (6 bases). Trimming took 2 bases from V and 0 from J, leaving 13 bases between them. The CDR3 has 16 residues. The CDR3 protein is CASSLRAGTNQETQYF. CDR3 nucleotide sequence: TGTGCCAGCAGTTTAAGGGCAGGGACAAACCAAGAGACCCAGTACTTC.

Comment on this clonotype: It may be a read error: a sequence one base away is much more abundant. J is TRBJ1-4 and V is TRBV30; D is perhaps TRBD1 (5 bases). With 5 bases removed from V and 4 bases from J, the gap between germline ends came to 14 bases. CDR1 GTSNPN and CDR2 SVGIG come from the germline V gene (reference sequence). The CDR3 sequence is 14 residues long. CDR3 nucleotides: TGTGCCTGGGGTACGGGACCGCTTAATGAAAAACTGTTTTTT. Its protein is CAWGTGPLNEKLFF.

V is TRBV27 and J is TRBJ2-1, with TRBD1 matching 9 bases. CDR3 length: 16 residues. Germline loops: CDR1 MNHEY, CDR2 SMNVEV (reference sequence). V shed 6 bases, J shed 16 bases, and the junction held 22 bases outside the gene matches. In nucleotides, the CDR3 is TGTGCCAGCAGCAGTTTTGGCGGGACAGGGATTCAACCCCCTTTCTTC. Translating gives CASSSFGGTGIQPPFF.

The gene calls are TRBV9 and TRBJ2-6; D may be TRBD1 (5 bases). This CDR3 has 16 residues. Germline assignment: CDR1 SGDLS and CDR2 YYNGEE. Trimming left V 3 bases short and J 14 bases short, with 24 bases between. DNA of the CDR3: TGTGCCAGCAGCGAAGGCGCGGCTGGGGCCAACGTCCTCCTGACTTTC. As protein: CASSEGAAGANVLLTF.

V usage is TRBV19 and J usage is TRBJ2-6; TRBD2 is a possible D gene (6 bases). Germline loops: CDR1 LNHDA, CDR2 SQIVND (reference sequence). The CDR3 has 18 amino acids. Trimming took off 3 bases at V and 15 bases at J, with 30 bases between the two ends. CDR3 coding DNA: TGTGCCAGTAGTATGCGGAGGAGGGTGGGCTGGGGCAATCACCCCCTGACTTTC. Translated, it gives CASSMRRRVGWGNHPLTF.

The sample holds one count of this clonotype. J is TRBJ2-7 and V is TRBV20-1; no definite D call. This CDR3 spans 18 amino acids. CDR1 is DFQATT and CDR2 is SNEGSKA in the germline V gene (reference sequence). Trimming removed 1 base from V and 2 bases from J, with 24 bases in between. Here the CDR3 DNA reads TGCAGTGCTAGAGTCCTTCCCGCCGGCCTAGTCATGCCCTACGAGCAGTACTTC. Its protein product is CSARVLPAGLVMPYEQYF.

About this clonotype: The germline gene is not matched at one end of the junction; a read error may be the cause. DNA of the CDR3: TGTGCCAGCAGCATAAAATGCCGGGTGGCAATCAGCCCCTTT. Protein product: CASSIKCRVAISPF. This sequence joins TRBV7-2 and TRBJ1-1; D is unclear. Germline lookup yields CDR1 SGHTA and CDR2 FQGNSA. CDR3 length: 14 amino acids.

V is TRBV6-5 and J is TRBJ2-7; no firm D call. The CDR3 is 12 residues long. Germline CDR1 reads MNHEY; CDR2 reads SVGAGI. The V end was cut by 2 bases, the J end by 5 bases, with 7 bases between. The CDR3 coding sequence is TGTGCCAGCAGTTACGGGGATAACGAGCAGTACTTC. Protein product: CASSYGDNEQYF.

Points on this clonotype: The junction departs from the called germline gene at one end, perhaps through a read error. The chain carries TRBV7-9 and TRBJ2-7; D may correspond to TRBD1 or TRBD2 (5 bases each). Per germline, CDR1 SEHNR and CDR2 FQNEAQ (reference sequence). The CDR3 spans 14 residues. The CDR3: CATSEGTWSDEQYF. The CDR3, as DNA: TGTGCCACCAGCGAAGGGACCTGGTCAGACGAGCAGTACTTC.

The chain carries TRBV19 and TRBJ1-2, with D perhaps TRBD1 (6 bases). The CDR3 totals 14 residues. Germline values: CDR1 LNHDA, CDR2 SQIVND (reference sequence). V dropped 7 bases and J dropped 4 bases, with 16 bases sitting between them. CDR3 in amino acids: CASKETGSRYGYTF. The CDR3 region has the DNA TGTGCCAGTAAGGAGACAGGATCCCGCTATGGCTACACCTTC.

This sequence joins TRBV7-2 and TRBJ1-1; perhaps TRBD1 as D (5 bases). The length of the CDR3 is 14 residues. The ends were cut back, 0 bases at V and 10 bases at J, with 15 bases in the middle. The V gene's germline CDR1 is SGHTA and CDR2 FQGNSA. CDR3 DNA: TGTGCCAGCAGCTTAGCAACAGGATACGGGGGAGCTTTCTTT. Translated: CASSLATGYGGAFF.

The chain couples TRBV7-9 to TRBJ1-4, with D perhaps TRBD1 (5 bases). CDR3 length: 16 residues. Trimming removed 3 bases from V and 14 bases from J, with 25 bases in between. Germline V lookup: CDR1 SEHNR, CDR2 FQNEAQ (reference sequence). The DNA for the CDR3 is TGTGCCAGCAGCTTCCACCACGGGGCAGGTGAAGCATTCCTGTTTTTT. The encoded protein is CASSFHHGAGEAFLFF.